The entry below gives a single TCR beta chain sequence along with its context. The antigen remains unidentified. Method: immunoSEQ multiplex PCR; TCRdb's copy keeps in-frame clones and lacks some. This repertoire shows about 140,000 clones, 88% found once; its top ten account for about 3.4%. Pooling was applied to second doses at about 4 or about 12 weeks. The sample belongs to a study of T cell responses to AZD1222 COVID-19 vaccine. Notes on the study in general: Repertoire sampling occurred only after the peak T cell response. Spike regions recognized by vaccine-associated CD4 TCRs spanned the protein, led by 160-218 and 743-854.

CDR1 is GTSNPN, CDR2 SVGIG, per germline (reference sequence). The junction had 4 bases not matched to a gene; V was cut back by 5 bases and J by 4 bases. CDR3 length: 13 residues. This chain uses TRBV30 with TRBJ2-2; 7 nucleotides agree with TRBD2. The TCR was taken from an adult who received the AZD1222 COVID-19 vaccine. Source: peripheral blood, taken 28 days after the second AZD1222 dose. The CDR3 region has the DNA TGTGCCTGGGTTCGGGGGGTCACCGGGGAGCTGTTTTTT. Its translation is CAWVRGVTGELFF.